A single sample gave rise to the 23 T cell receptor beta chains below, sequenced in a study of T cells in Graves' hyperthyroidism and ophthalmopathy (dated by TCRdb to between 2018 and 2021). Receptors were amplified or captured by multiplex PCR. Instrument on record: Illumina HiSeq 2000. The TCR beta CDR3 regions were amplified from the RNA transcripts. For the first round of RT-PCR on the TCR CDR3, the HTBI primer set was used together with the Qiagen OneStep RT-PCR kit. The public reads were quality trimmed at Q25 with fastp and then assembled into clones with MiXCR by TCRdb, keeping productive beta chains. Merged by CDR3 protein, the rows form single entries marked with the most common genes and DNA. Counted in this sample were around 380,000 distinct CDR3 sequences; around an eighth of them appeared once. In total, the top ten clones hold around 20% of the sample. The sample was blood. The receptors stem from a man aged 30 to 45 with Graves' hyperthyroidism that later progressed to Graves' ophthalmopathy.

This clonotype was seen a few times. This sequence joins TRBV7-2 and TRBJ2-3, with D possibly matching TRBD2 (7 bases). Germline V lookup: CDR1 SGHTA, CDR2 FQGNSA. The CDR3 spans 17 residues. V shed 7 bases and J shed 3 bases, with 23 bases lying between them. The CDR3 region has the DNA TGTGCCAGCACCCAATTAGGGGGGGGAGTTATTACAGATACGCAGTATTTT. It yields the protein CASTQLGGGVITDTQYF.

This clonotype came up many times. V is TRBV3-1 and J is TRBJ2-1; 15 bases map to TRBD2. The germline V gene has CDR1 LGHDT and CDR2 YNNKEL (reference sequence). Losses at the gene ends were 0 bases for V and 6 bases for J; bases not matched to a gene: 3. The CDR3 is 17 residues long. The CDR3 protein is CASSQERTSGGANEQFF. The CDR3 region has the DNA TGTGCCAGCAGCCAAGAAAGGACTAGCGGGGGGGCCAATGAGCAGTTCTTC.

This clonotype was observed at least ten times. The chain links TRBV11-2 to TRBJ2-1, with TRBD1 identical over 8 bases. The CDR3 is made up of 13 amino acids. In germline, CDR1 is SGHAT, CDR2 FQNNGV. V trimming: 4 bases; J trimming: 9 bases; junction bases outside the gene matches: 5. The CDR3 sequence is CASSWGQAGEQFF. The CDR3 coding sequence is TGTGCCAGCAGCTGGGGACAGGCGGGTGAGCAGTTCTTC.

The chain combines TRBV6-2 or TRBV6-3 with TRBJ2-1; 11 bases line up with TRBD2. This CDR3 region has 16 residues. Unmatched junction bases numbered 7, after V lost 6 bases and J lost 3 bases. CDR1 is MNHEY and CDR2 is SVGEGT in the germline V gene. The CDR3 DNA reads as TGTGCCAGCAGACAAAGACTAGCGGGACTCTACAATGAGCAGTTCTTC. This translates into CASRQRLAGLYNEQFF.

This clonotype has a handful of counts. The chain carries TRBV5-1 and TRBJ2-7; 8 bases match TRBD1. J gave up 5 bases and V 0 bases, and 7 bases lay outside the gene matches. This CDR3 has 15 amino acids. Germline loops: CDR1 SGHRS, CDR2 YFSETQ. The CDR3 spells CASSLVAAGGNEQYF. Written as DNA, the CDR3 is TGCGCCAGCAGCTTGGTCGCGGCAGGGGGCAACGAGCAGTACTTC. The whole variable domain, remainder taken from reference TRBV5-1 and TRBJ2-7, is KAGVTQTPRYLIKTRGQQVTLSCSPISGHRSVSWYQQTPGQGLQFLFEYFSETQRNKGNFPGRFSGRQFSNSRSEMNVSTLELGDSALYLCASSLVAAGGNEQYFGPGTRLTVT.

This clonotype has more than one count but fewer than ten. The chain is built from TRBV5-6 and TRBJ2-4; D uncertain. This CDR3 has 14 residues. V was shortened by 3 bases and J by 1 base, with 8 bases between the two germline ends. From germline, CDR1 is SGHDT and CDR2 YYEEEE. CDR3: CASSSLGAKNIQYF. The CDR3 nucleotides read TGTGCCAGCAGCTCCCTGGGGGCCAAAAACATTCAGTACTTC.

This clonotype turned up a few times. This chain links TRBV2 with TRBJ2-5; 12 bases are a match to TRBD2. Germline CDR1 SNHLY, CDR2 FYNNEI. The CDR3 contains 14 residues. With 4 bases clipped from V and 5 bases from J, the junction kept 2 bases outside the gene matches. The DNA for the CDR3 is TGTGCCAGCAGTGGGGGACTAGCGGGCGAGACCCAGTACTTC. Its protein is CASSGGLAGETQYF.

This clonotype has only a few counts. V is TRBV20-1 and J is TRBJ1-6; D unclear. This CDR3 spans 13 amino acids. Trimming removed 0 bases at V and 7 bases at J, with 7 bases between. The germline CDR1 and CDR2 sequences are DFQATT and SNEGSKA (reference sequence). DNA for the CDR3: TGCAGTGCTAGAGAGAGGTCCAATTCACCCCTCCACTTT. The encoded protein is CSARERSNSPLHF.

The rearrangement uses TRBV9 and TRBJ2-3; D is possibly TRBD2 (5 bases). Germline V gene sequence: CDR1 SGDLS, CDR2 YYNGEE. Trimming left V 0 bases short and J 7 bases short, with 12 bases between. This CDR3 spans 14 amino acids. CDR3 protein: CASSVGSSPYTQYF. Here the CDR3 DNA reads TGTGCCAGCAGCGTAGGGTCTAGCCCTTATACGCAGTATTTT. Together with reference TRBV9 and TRBJ2-3, the CDR3 gives the full variable domain: DSGVTQTPKHLITATGQRVTLRCSPRSGDLSVYWYQQSLDQGLQFLIQYYNGEERAKGNILERFSAQQFPDLHSELNLSSLELGDSALYFCASSVGSSPYTQYFGPGTRLTVL.

This clonotype appeared many times. The V gene is TRBV11-1, the J gene TRBJ2-5; 7 bases are shared with TRBD2. The CDR3 contains 15 residues. Germline assignment: CDR1 SGHAT and CDR2 FQDESV (reference sequence). The V gene end was trimmed by 5 bases and the J gene end by 0 bases; junction bases not matched to a gene: 6. The DNA of the CDR3 is TGTGCCAGCAGCCCTCCCGGGGGGAACCAAGAGACCCAGTACTTC. Translated: CASSPPGGNQETQYF.

This clonotype was counted only a few times. The V gene is TRBV7-9, the J gene TRBJ2-5; D assignment may be TRBD1 or TRBD2 (6 bases each). Trimming shortened V by 2 bases and J by 6 bases, and 22 bases separated the two germline ends. Germline CDR1 reads SEHNR; CDR2 reads FQNEAQ (reference sequence). The CDR3 runs 17 residues. The CDR3 loop reads CASSLPFLARGTKTQYF. DNA for the CDR3: TGTGCCAGCAGCTTACCCTTCCTAGCGAGGGGGACGAAGACCCAGTACTTC.

This clonotype was seen a few times. This sequence joins TRBV6-1 and TRBJ2-3; possibly TRBD2 for D (6 bases). V lost 8 bases and J lost 0, with 18 bases in between. This CDR3 contains 16 residues. Germline assignment: CDR1 MNHNS and CDR2 SASEGT. The CDR3 sequence is CASEARGADSTDTQYF. CDR3 nucleotide sequence: TGTGCCAGCGAGGCCCGCGGGGCGGATAGCACAGATACGCAGTATTTT.

The chain combines TRBV28 with TRBJ2-1, with 13 nucleotides matching TRBD2. The CDR3 consists of 17 residues. V shed 4 bases, J shed 2 bases, and the junction held 5 bases outside the gene matches. Per germline, CDR1 MDHEN and CDR2 SYDVKM. CDR3 loop: CASSSWTSGGAYNEQFF. Written as DNA, the CDR3 is TGTGCCAGCAGTTCTTGGACTAGCGGGGGCGCCTACAATGAGCAGTTCTTC.

This clonotype came up many times. V and J are TRBV7-2 and TRBJ1-5; 12 positions agree with TRBD1. V lost 1 base and J lost 6; bases outside the gene matches: 7. Germline V CDR1 and CDR2: SGHTA, FQGNSA. The CDR3 extends over 17 amino acids. CDR3 bases: TGTGCCAGCAGCTTAGAATGGGACAGGGGGCGGCCTCAGCCCCAGCATTTT. Protein sequence: CASSLEWDRGRPQPQHF.

Regarding this clonotype: This could be a read error, since a much larger clone is one nucleotide away. The chain links TRBV2 to TRBJ1-2; possibly TRBD1 for D (5 bases). Germline V gives CDR1 SNHLY, CDR2 FYNNEI. Trimming cost V 11 bases and J 8 bases, with 15 bases left between them. The CDR3 is 11 amino acids. CDR3 amino acids: CAARGFGGYTF. The CDR3 bases are TGTGCCGCGCGGGGGTTCGGGGGCTACACCTTC.

V gene TRBV29-1 combines with J gene TRBJ2-7; 7 bases are shared with TRBD2. Germline V gene lookup returns CDR1 SQVTM and CDR2 ANQGSEA. The CDR3 spans 13 residues. With V trimmed by 5 bases and J by 6 bases, 10 bases remained unmatched. As DNA, the CDR3 is TGCAGCGTTTTGAAAACCCCGGGGGGCGAGCAGTACTTC. Protein: CSVLKTPGGEQYF.

The chain employs TRBV20-1 and TRBJ1-5, with no clear D. There are 17 residues in the CDR3. From germline, CDR1 is DFQATT and CDR2 SNEGSKA (reference sequence). Between the trimmed V and J ends, which lost 0 bases and 4 bases, there was a span of 19 bases. The chain's CDR3 is CSARDVRALPWNQPQHF. CDR3 DNA: TGCAGTGCTAGAGATGTACGGGCTTTGCCATGGAATCAGCCCCAGCATTTT.

This clonotype is a singleton in its sample. J is TRBJ1-2 and V is TRBV5-5, with a weak D call TRBD1 (5 bases). The CDR3 contains 14 residues. Germline V gene lookup returns CDR1 SGHKS and CDR2 YYEKEE (reference sequence). V lost 3 bases and J lost 6, with 15 bases in between. The CDR3 protein is CASSSLGGWDGYTF. The CDR3 region has the DNA TGTGCCAGCAGCTCCCTGGGGGGTTGGGATGGCTACACCTTC.

This clonotype was found many times. The V gene is TRBV7-2, the J gene TRBJ2-2, with unresolved D. This CDR3 is built from 16 residues. The germline gives CDR1 SGHTA, CDR2 FQGNSA. With 4 bases removed from V and 4 bases from J, the gap between germline ends came to 16 bases. CDR3: CASSSGPTDITGELFF. CDR3 bases: TGTGCCAGCAGCTCAGGTCCTACAGATATCACCGGGGAGCTGTTTTTT. The full variable domain, rest sourced from reference TRBV7-2 and TRBJ2-2, is GAGVSQSPSNKVTEKGKDVELRCDPISGHTALYWYRQSLGQGLEFLIYFQGNSAPDKSGLPSDRFSAERTGGSVSTLTIQRTQQEDSAVYLCASSSGPTDITGELFFGEGSRLTVL.

This clonotype was picked up a small number of times. The chain uses TRBV9 and TRBJ2-1, with 12 bases fitting TRBD2. After removal of 0 bases from V and 8 bases from J, the junction contained 15 bases not matched to a gene. Germline V CDR1 and CDR2: SGDLS, YYNGEE. This CDR3 contains 19 residues. The DNA of the CDR3 is TGTGCCAGCAGCGTAGCTCCGGGGCTAGCGGGGGGGCCCCAGGATGAGCAGTTCTTC. It is translated as CASSVAPGLAGGPQDEQFF.

This rearrangement joins TRBV7-2 to TRBJ1-2; 10 nucleotides match TRBD1. There are 15 residues in the CDR3. CDR1 is SGHTA and CDR2 is FQGNSA in the germline V gene. V lost 4 bases to trimming and J lost 5 bases; unmatched junction nucleotides: 7. The CDR3, as DNA: TGTGCCAGCAGCTCCGGGACAGGGGCCGGTTATGGCTACACCTTC. The encoded protein is CASSSGTGAGYGYTF.

This clonotype turned up a few times. J is TRBJ2-7 and V is TRBV27, with no clear D. The CDR3 runs to 13 residues. V lost 0 bases and J lost 6, with 9 bases in between. Germline V gene sequence: CDR1 MNHEY, CDR2 SMNVEV (reference sequence). The CDR3 sequence: CASSLSPPTEQYF. CDR3 bases: TGTGCCAGCAGTTTATCGCCTCCAACCGAGCAGTACTTC.

This clonotype has ten or more counts. This chain links TRBV4-2 with TRBJ2-5; D is undetermined. The germline V and J ends were trimmed by 1 base and 3 bases, with 6 bases remaining between them. The CDR3 runs 13 residues. Per the germline V gene, CDR1 is LGHNA and CDR2 is YNFKEQ. In nucleotides, the CDR3 is TGTGCCAGCAGCCAAGCGGTCGAAGAGACCCAGTACTTC. Amino acids: CASSQAVEETQYF.